These 32 T cell receptor beta chains came from one sample sequenced in a study of a mutant IDH1 vaccine in newly diagnosed glioma (TCRdb year 2021). For these receptors, no antigen is known. The intended sense of this specimen's time point label: week 47, end of study. Each vaccine dose was 300 ug of a 20-mer mutant IDH1 peptide in Montanide, given subcutaneously with topical imiquimod. Libraries were built with the immunoSEQ multiplex PCR assay. As stored in TCRdb, this immuneACCESS dataset retains in-frame rearrangements with V and J assigned. A fraction of the clones does not appear; measured against another copy, unresolved V genes explain less than half of the discrepancy, and the remainder lacks a known reason. This sample gives around 65,000 clones in total; roughly four fifths of them show up just once. The ten largest clones add up to about 4% of the sample. Sequencing used PBMCs, obtained from a glioma patient whose treatment included an IDH1 peptide vaccine. The receptor set was obtained from a man aged 25-45 years with glioma.

The chain links TRBV6-6 to TRBJ1-2; D perhaps matches TRBD1 (5 bases). Trimming removed 1 base at V and 8 bases at J, with 8 bases between. This CDR3 region has 12 residues. Germline V gene data show CDR1 as MNHNY and CDR2 as SVGAGI (reference sequence). CDR3 loop: CASSYWGEGYTF. For the CDR3, the DNA is TGTGCCAGCAGTTACTGGGGGGAAGGCTACACCTTC.

This clone was observed a few times. The rearrangement uses TRBV2 and TRBJ1-4, with a weak D call TRBD1 (5 bases). CDR3 size: 13 residues. Trimming pared 4 bases from V and 5 bases from J, leaving 8 bases between. Germline values: CDR1 SNHLY, CDR2 FYNNEI. CDR3 amino acids: CASSGGRNEKLFF. The CDR3 bases are TGTGCCAGCAGTGGGGGGAGGAATGAAAAACTGTTTTTT.

The V gene is TRBV11-2, the J gene TRBJ1-2, with a weak D call TRBD1 (6 bases). Germline V lookup: CDR1 SGHAT, CDR2 FQNNGV. This CDR3 is 15 amino acids long. Trimming shortened V by 5 bases and J by 4 bases, and 17 bases separated the two germline ends. The DNA for the CDR3 is TGTGCCAGCAGCCCCCGACCGGACAGAGCCTATGGCTACACCTTC. Encoded protein: CASSPRPDRAYGYTF. The complete variable domain, with remaining parts taken from reference TRBV11-2 and TRBJ1-2, reads EAGVAQSPRYKIIEKRQSVAFWCNPISGHATLYWYQQILGQGPKLLIQFQNNGVVDDSQLPKDRFSAERLKGVDSTLKIQPAKLEDSAVYLCASSPRPDRAYGYTFGSGTRLTVV.

This CDR3 reads CASSPPKGIGTYEQYF. Written as DNA, the CDR3 is TGTGCCAGCTCACCACCGAAAGGAATAGGTACCTACGAGCAGTACTTC. The rearrangement links TRBV18 to TRBJ2-7; D is ambiguous. Germline V gives CDR1 KGHSH, CDR2 LQKENI. Trimming stripped 0 bases from V and 2 bases from J, with 14 bases between. This CDR3 is 16 amino acids long.

The chain carries TRBV6-1 and TRBJ2-5; TRBD2 might be the D (6 bases). The CDR3 loop spans 14 amino acids. Germline CDR1 and CDR2: MNHNS and SASEGT. Trimming took 7 bases from V and 5 from J, leaving 17 bases between them. CDR3 bases: TGTGCCAGCAACCTCGCCGGAGGGCGGGAGACCCAGTACTTC. It codes for CASNLAGGRETQYF.

This clone was observed a few times. The V call is TRBV6-4, the J call TRBJ2-3; 7 bases match TRBD2. With 5 bases clipped from V and 2 bases from J, the junction kept 1 base outside the gene matches. The CDR3 spans 13 residues. The germline V gene has CDR1 MRHNA and CDR2 SNTAGT. CDR3 DNA: TGTGCCAGCAGTAGCGGGGTCACAGATACGCAGTATTTT. Encoded protein: CASSSGVTDTQYF.

The chain couples TRBV15 to TRBJ2-6, with 9 bases fitting TRBD1. There are 19 residues in the CDR3. The ends lost 1 base at V and 1 base at J; junction bases unmatched: 8. Germline V gene data show CDR1 as LNHNV and CDR2 as YYDKDF (reference sequence). CDR3 nucleotides: TGTGCCACCAGCAGAGGAATTGACAGGGGGTGGTCTGGGGCCAACGTCCTGACTTTC. Its translation: CATSRGIDRGWSGANVLTF.

V is TRBV18 and J is TRBJ2-6; D gene uncertain. Germline CDR1 KGHSH, CDR2 LQKENI. The CDR3 spans 15 residues. V was shortened by 6 bases and J by 0 bases, with 9 bases between the two germline ends. CDR3 sequence: CASSSPVSGANVLTF. The CDR3 DNA sequence: TGTGCCAGCTCCTCCCCGGTCTCTGGGGCCAACGTCCTGACTTTC. Complete variable domain (other parts from reference TRBV18 and TRBJ2-6): NAGVMQNPRHLVRRRGQEARLRCSPMKGHSHVYWYRQLPEEGLKFMVYLQKENIIDESGMPKERFSAEFPKEGPSILRIQQVVRGDSAAYFCASSSPVSGANVLTFGAGSRLTVL.

The rearrangement uses TRBV19 and TRBJ1-3; TRBD1 matches at 9 bases. CDR1 and CDR2 (germline): LNHDA, SQIVND (reference sequence). The J segment lost 2 bases and the V segment lost 5 bases, leaving 4 bases of the junction unmatched. CDR3 length equals 15 residues. This chain's CDR3 is CASSLTGGTGNTIYF. The CDR3 bases are TGTGCCAGTAGTCTCACAGGGGGCACTGGAAACACCATATATTTT.

The V call is TRBV20-1, the J call TRBJ2-5; no firm D call. The germline V gene has CDR1 DFQATT and CDR2 SNEGSKA (reference sequence). The CDR3 has 10 amino acids. V lost 6 bases to trimming and J lost 5 bases, with 7 bases between them. In nucleotides, the CDR3 is TGCAGTGCCGTTGGTGAGACCCAGTACTTC. Translated: CSAVGETQYF.

The CDR3 region has the DNA TGTGCCAGCAGCCAAGATTACGGGCAGGTTAATTCACCCCTCCACTTT. Amino acids: CASSQDYGQVNSPLHF. The chain recombines TRBV14 with TRBJ1-6; D is ambiguous. Trimming left V 0 bases short and J 6 bases short, with 12 bases between. This CDR3 contains 16 residues. The germline CDR1 and CDR2 sequences are SGHDN and FVKESK.

This chain joins TRBV6-5 and TRBJ1-4, with 7 bases that match TRBD1. CDR1 and CDR2 (germline): MNHEY, SVGAGI. This CDR3 spans 12 amino acids. The V and J ends lost 6 bases and 13 bases, in that order; junction bases with no gene match: 8. CDR3: CASSLDRLVLFF. The CDR3 DNA reads TGTGCCAGCAGCCTGGACAGGCTTGTACTGTTTTTT.

The chain recombines TRBV5-1 with TRBJ1-2, with D possibly matching TRBD1 (5 bases). This CDR3 is built from 17 residues. Germline V gene data show CDR1 as SGHRS and CDR2 as YFSETQ. Trimming removed 0 bases at V and 1 base at J, with 16 bases between. The DNA for the CDR3 is TGCGCCAGCAGCTTGGCTCCCCCGACAGATCTTAACTATGGCTACACCTTC. Its translation is CASSLAPPTDLNYGYTF. The full variable domain, rest sourced from reference TRBV5-1 and TRBJ1-2, is KAGVTQTPRYLIKTRGQQVTLSCSPISGHRSVSWYQQTPGQGLQFLFEYFSETQRNKGNFPGRFSGRQFSNSRSEMNVSTLELGDSALYLCASSLAPPTDLNYGYTFGSGTRLTVV.

The gene calls are TRBV5-1 and TRBJ1-2, with a tentative D call TRBD1 (6 bases). CDR1 and CDR2 from the germline V gene are SGHRS and YFSETQ. V lost 0 bases to trimming and J lost 8 bases, with 11 bases between them. This CDR3 contains 13 residues. CDR3 in DNA: TGCGCCAGCAGCTTGGCGGGGGCGCGGGGCTACACCTTC. Translated: CASSLAGARGYTF.

This clone came up once. The chain links TRBV6-4 to TRBJ2-3; D remains ambiguous. CDR1 is MRHNA and CDR2 is SNTAGT in the germline V gene. The CDR3 is made up of 14 amino acids. V was pared by 0 bases and J by 4 bases, with 8 bases between. Written as DNA, the CDR3 is TGTGCCAGCAGTGACTCCCGCGACGCAGATACGCAGTATTTT. Protein: CASSDSRDADTQYF.

This chain's CDR3 is CSVVRSNYGYTF. The CDR3 nucleotides read TGCAGCGTTGTCCGGAGTAACTATGGCTACACCTTC. The V and J genes are TRBV29-1 and TRBJ1-2; D is unresolved. V was pared by 4 bases and J by 1 base, with 7 bases between. Germline V lookup: CDR1 SQVTM, CDR2 ANQGSEA. The CDR3 is 12 amino acids.

The sample holds one count of this clone. The chain joins TRBV10-2 to TRBJ2-1; 10 bases align to TRBD2. CDR1 is WSHSY, CDR2 SAAADI, per germline. CDR3 length: 17 amino acids. V trimming: 3 bases; J trimming: 4 bases; junction bases outside the gene matches: 9. As DNA, the CDR3 is TGCGCCAGCAGTGAAAGGGCTAGCGGGAGTTTATACAATGAGCAGTTCTTC. This gives the protein CASSERASGSLYNEQFF.

A few counts support this clone. The V call is TRBV5-6, the J call TRBJ1-1; 11 positions agree with TRBD1. This CDR3 region has 16 residues. J lost 10 bases, V lost 5 bases, and 16 bases had no gene match. The V gene's germline CDR1 is SGHDT and CDR2 YYEEEE. CDR3 loop: CASRMLEDRGRSGAFF. For the CDR3, the DNA is TGTGCCAGCAGGATGTTAGAGGACAGGGGGCGTTCCGGAGCTTTCTTT.

V gene TRBV14 combines with J gene TRBJ2-7; no clear D gene. The germline CDR1 and CDR2 sequences are SGHDN and FVKESK. The CDR3 length is 12 residues. The V end was cut by 1 base, the J end by 5 bases, with 6 bases between. CDR3 sequence reads: CASSQVVNEQYF. The CDR3, as DNA: TGTGCCAGCAGCCAAGTTGTAAACGAGCAGTACTTC. Supplemented by reference TRBV14 and TRBJ2-7, the full variable domain reads EAGVTQFPSHSVIEKGQTVTLRCDPISGHDNLYWYRRVMGKEIKFLLHFVKESKQDESGMPNNRFLAERTGGTYSTLKVQPAELEDSGVYFCASSQVVNEQYFGPGTRLTVT.

The J gene is TRBJ2-3, the V gene TRBV27; tentatively, D is TRBD2 (5 bases). The CDR3 consists of 15 residues. The V and J ends lost 1 base and 3 bases respectively, with 11 bases between them. Germline CDR1 reads MNHEY; CDR2 reads SMNVEV (reference sequence). CDR3 loop: CASSLYGWETDTQYF. The CDR3 DNA follows: TGTGCCAGCAGTTTATATGGGTGGGAGACAGATACGCAGTATTTT.

The chain uses TRBV5-1 and TRBJ2-1; possible D gene TRBD1, 5 bases. The CDR3 has 15 amino acids. Germline CDR1 reads SGHRS; CDR2 reads YFSETQ. V was shortened by 1 base and J by 9 bases, with 17 bases between the two germline ends. CDR3 in DNA: TGCGCCAGCAGCTTGTCGCCAGGGAAGGAGCGTGAGCAGTTCTTC. Protein: CASSLSPGKEREQFF.

The chain couples TRBV5-6 to TRBJ2-1; 9 bases are a match to TRBD1. The CDR3 has 17 amino acids. The germline V gene has CDR1 SGHDT and CDR2 YYEEEE. Losses at the gene ends were 2 bases for V and 6 bases for J; bases not matched to a gene: 12. CDR3 sequence (DNA): TGTGCCAGCAGCTTAGATCTTGGGACAGGGTGGGTCAATGAGCAGTTCTTC. Translation gives CASSLDLGTGWVNEQFF.

This clone was detected a few times. The chain uses TRBV6-1 and TRBJ1-2, with D perhaps matching TRBD1 (5 bases). Germline V CDR1 and CDR2: MNHNS, SASEGT. The CDR3 is 14 residues long. V lost 2 bases to trimming and J lost 8 bases, with 15 bases between them. The CDR3 DNA reads TGTGCCAGCAGTGAACGAGGCAGGGAGCGAGGCTACACCTTC. This codes for CASSERGRERGYTF.

The gene calls are TRBV19 and TRBJ1-3, with D perhaps TRBD1 (6 bases). Germline V gives CDR1 LNHDA, CDR2 SQIVND (reference sequence). Trimming cost V 6 bases and J 4 bases, with 19 bases left between them. The CDR3 runs 16 residues. The CDR3 sequence: CASRDAAGAGGNTIYF. CDR3 nucleotide sequence: TGTGCCAGTAGGGACGCAGCGGGGGCTGGAGGAAACACCATATATTTT.

This clone was seen a single time. This chain joins TRBV28 and TRBJ1-2, with TRBD1 matching over 7 bases. CDR3 length: 14 amino acids. V dropped 3 bases and J dropped 6; count of bases not matched to a gene: 7. The germline gives CDR1 MDHEN, CDR2 SYDVKM. CDR3 residues: CASSFWVRGDGYTF. In DNA form, the CDR3 reads TGTGCCAGCAGTTTCTGGGTCAGGGGGGATGGCTACACCTTC.

This chain links TRBV4-2 with TRBJ1-3; 7 nucleotides match TRBD1. This CDR3 comprises 15 residues. V was pared by 5 bases and J by 0 bases, with 4 bases of the junction left unmatched. Germline V gives CDR1 LGHNA, CDR2 YNFKEQ. CDR3 DNA: TGTGCCAGCAGCAAGAACAGGGGCTCTGGAAACACCATATATTTT. Encoded protein: CASSKNRGSGNTIYF.

The chain recombines TRBV10-3 with TRBJ1-3; TRBD1 agrees at 7 bases. The CDR3 is 15 amino acids. V lost 3 bases and J lost 4; bases outside the gene matches: 6. Germline CDR1 reads ENHRY; CDR2 reads SYGVKD. The CDR3 loop reads CAISDAGGGGNTIYF. CDR3 nucleotide sequence: TGTGCCATCAGTGATGCAGGAGGGGGCGGAAACACCATATATTTT.

The chain is built from TRBV28 and TRBJ2-7, with D possibly being TRBD1 (6 bases). The germline gives CDR1 MDHEN, CDR2 SYDVKM. Trimming stripped 0 bases from V and 5 bases from J, with 14 bases between. This CDR3 spans 15 amino acids. CDR3 bases: TGTGCCAGCAGTTTATGGCCCGGGTCAGGGGACGAGCAGTACTTC. Residues: CASSLWPGSGDEQYF.

The chain recombines TRBV7-9 with TRBJ2-2; perhaps TRBD1 as D (6 bases). The V gene's germline CDR1 is SEHNR and CDR2 FQNEAQ (reference sequence). The V and J ends lost 5 bases and 0 bases respectively, with 13 bases between them. CDR3 length: 16 amino acids. The CDR3 here is CASSSPTGPNTGELFF. CDR3 DNA: TGTGCCAGCAGCAGCCCGACAGGACCGAACACCGGGGAGCTGTTTTTT. Combining the CDR3 with reference TRBV7-9 and TRBJ2-2 gives the whole variable domain DTGVSQNPRHKITKRGQNVTFRCDPISEHNRLYWYRQTLGQGPEFLTYFQNEAQLEKSRLLSDRFSAERPKGSFSTLEIQRTEQGDSAMYLCASSSPTGPNTGELFFGEGSRLTVL.

The chain employs TRBV9 and TRBJ2-1; D not resolved. Germline CDR1 SGDLS, CDR2 YYNGEE. V lost 3 bases and J lost 4, with 8 bases in between. The CDR3 spans 13 residues. CDR3 bases: TGTGCCAGCAGCGGGACGGTTTACAATGAGCAGTTCTTC. Translation gives CASSGTVYNEQFF. The full variable domain, rest sourced from reference TRBV9 and TRBJ2-1, is DSGVTQTPKHLITATGQRVTLRCSPRSGDLSVYWYQQSLDQGLQFLIQYYNGEERAKGNILERFSAQQFPDLHSELNLSSLELGDSALYFCASSGTVYNEQFFGPGTRLTVL.

The V gene is TRBV29-1, the J gene TRBJ2-5, with TRBD2 matching 10 bases. The junction had 11 bases not matched to a gene; V was cut back by 2 bases and J by 5 bases. The CDR3 loop spans 16 amino acids. The V gene's germline CDR1 is SQVTM and CDR2 ANQGSEA. The CDR3 DNA follows: TGCAGCGTTGAATTAGCGGGGGGTAGGTTCGGGGAGACCCAGTACTTC. Translated: CSVELAGGRFGETQYF.

The V call is TRBV7-9, the J call TRBJ2-3, with 8 bases identical to TRBD1. This CDR3 spans 16 amino acids. The V gene end was trimmed by 4 bases and the J gene end by 2 bases; junction bases not matched to a gene: 8. The V gene's germline CDR1 is SEHNR and CDR2 FQNEAQ (reference sequence). This CDR3 is CASSYPGTGFTDTQYF. The DNA for the CDR3 is TGTGCCAGCAGCTACCCCGGGACAGGTTTCACAGATACGCAGTATTTT.